A single sample is the source of the 17 T cell receptor beta chains below, sequenced in a study of T cell responses to AZD1222 COVID-19 vaccine. The assay was immunoSEQ multiplex PCR, and TCRdb's table has in-frame clones only and misses some. This sample yields approximately 150,000 clones, of which roughly 90% are seen a single time; roughly 3.3% belongs to the top ten. The sample was peripheral blood, taken 28 days after the second AZD1222 dose. All receptors come from an adult who received the AZD1222 COVID-19 vaccine.

The CDR3 here is CASQQREQETQYF. CDR3 nucleotides: TGCGCCAGCCAGCAGCGGGAGCAAGAGACCCAGTACTTC. The rearrangement links TRBV5-1 to TRBJ2-5; 8 bases fit TRBD2. J gave up 2 bases and V 7 bases, and 4 bases lay outside the gene matches. The CDR3 has 13 amino acids. The V gene's germline CDR1 is SGHRS and CDR2 YFSETQ.

This clone was counted a single time. The rearrangement links TRBV30 to TRBJ2-5, with D perhaps matching TRBD1 (6 bases). The germline V gene encodes CDR1 GTSNPN and CDR2 SVGIG (reference sequence). The CDR3 is 14 amino acids. V dropped 4 bases and J dropped 2 bases, with 14 bases sitting between them. The CDR3 spells CAWNKQGPQETQYF. For the CDR3, the DNA is TGTGCCTGGAACAAACAGGGACCTCAAGAGACCCAGTACTTC.

The J gene is TRBJ1-5, the V gene TRBV28; no clear D gene. The V end was cut by 3 bases, the J end by 3 bases, with 3 bases between. The CDR3 covers 12 residues. Germline lookup yields CDR1 MDHEN and CDR2 SYDVKM. The CDR3: CASSLINQPQHF. CDR3 nucleotides: TGTGCCAGCAGTTTGATCAATCAGCCCCAGCATTTT.

The V and J genes are TRBV3-1 (or the pseudogene TRBV3-2) and TRBJ2-3; D is undetermined. Germline CDR1 and CDR2: LGHDT and YNNKEL (reference sequence). V was clipped by 0 bases and J by 0 bases, with 13 bases between them. CDR3 length: 17 residues. In DNA, the CDR3 is TGTGCCAGCAGCCAAGATCGGCGGTCATCTAGCACAGATACGCAGTATTTT. The encoded protein is CASSQDRRSSSTDTQYF.

J is TRBJ2-2 and V is TRBV5-1; 15 bases map to TRBD2. With 0 bases clipped from V and 4 bases from J, the junction kept 10 bases outside the gene matches. Germline CDR1 is SGHRS and CDR2 is YFSETQ. The CDR3 loop spans 20 amino acids. The CDR3 spells CASSLERTSGRAGITGELFF. DNA of the CDR3: TGCGCCAGCAGCTTGGAGCGGACTAGCGGGAGGGCCGGAATCACCGGGGAGCTGTTTTTT.

The chain carries TRBV6-2 or TRBV6-3 and TRBJ1-5; D is perhaps TRBD1 (5 bases). The CDR3 sequence is 17 residues long. The germline V and J ends were trimmed by 0 bases and 2 bases, with 14 bases remaining between them. From germline, CDR1 is MNHEY and CDR2 SVGEGT. CDR3 amino acids: CASSYSRSKGGNQPQHF. The CDR3 DNA reads as TGTGCCAGCAGTTACTCGAGATCTAAAGGGGGCAATCAGCCCCAGCATTTT.

The V gene is TRBV29-1, the J gene TRBJ1-2, with 12 bases identical to TRBD1. Germline CDR1 SQVTM, CDR2 ANQGSEA. The CDR3 contains 14 residues. V lost 5 bases, J lost 8 bases, and 9 bases stayed unmatched. The CDR3 sequence: CSVTQGQGAEGYTF. CDR3 coding DNA: TGCAGCGTTACACAGGGACAGGGGGCCGAGGGCTACACCTTC.

This rearrangement joins TRBV11-3 to TRBJ2-6; no reliable D call. Trimming took 3 bases from V and 2 from J, leaving 8 bases between them. In germline, CDR1 is SGHNT, CDR2 YENEEA. This CDR3 region has 15 residues. The CDR3 nucleotides read TGTGCCAGCAGCTTGATTCAAACTGGGGCCAACGTCCTGACTTTC. It codes for CASSLIQTGANVLTF.

This clone was counted a single time. The chain recombines TRBV18 with TRBJ2-1; 8 nucleotides agree with TRBD2. With 0 bases clipped from V and 4 bases from J, the junction kept 5 bases outside the gene matches. The CDR3 is 16 residues long. Germline CDR1 and CDR2: KGHSH and LQKENI. The DNA for the CDR3 is TGTGCCAGCTCACCACCACCAGCGGGAGAGTACAATGAGCAGTTCTTC. It is translated as CASSPPPAGEYNEQFF.

The chain uses TRBV7-9 and TRBJ2-1; 9 bases are shared with TRBD2. In germline, CDR1 is SEHNR, CDR2 FQNEAQ (reference sequence). The CDR3 runs to 18 residues. With 2 bases clipped from V and 10 bases from J, the junction kept 18 bases outside the gene matches. The CDR3 nucleotides are TGTGCCAGCAGCTTAAGGGGCGGGAGGGCCCCAGCAGGCTACGAGCAGTTCTTC. Translated: CASSLRGGRAPAGYEQFF.

This chain uses TRBV5-1 with TRBJ2-7, with TRBD1 matching over 9 bases. V shed 3 bases, J shed 7 bases, and the junction held 5 bases outside the gene matches. Germline CDR1 and CDR2: SGHRS and YFSETQ. The CDR3 has 13 amino acids. Written as DNA, the CDR3 is TGCGCCAGCAGCTCCGGGACAGGGCAGGAGCAGTACTTC. Its protein is CASSSGTGQEQYF.

The CDR3 sequence is CASSRTSGTQETQYF. In nucleotides, the CDR3 is TGTGCCAGCAGCCGGACTAGCGGGACTCAAGAGACCCAGTACTTC. The rearrangement joins TRBV7-9 to TRBJ2-5; 12 bases line up with TRBD2. Germline CDR1 and CDR2: SEHNR and FQNEAQ (reference sequence). This CDR3 has 15 residues. J gave up 2 bases and V 5 bases, and 3 bases lay outside the gene matches. Full variable domain (missing parts from reference TRBV7-9 and TRBJ2-5): DTGVSQNPRHKITKRGQNVTFRCDPISEHNRLYWYRQTLGQGPEFLTYFQNEAQLEKSRLLSDRFSAERPKGSFSTLEIQRTEQGDSAMYLCASSRTSGTQETQYFGPGTRLLVL.

The chain combines TRBV27 with TRBJ2-3, with 10 bases fitting TRBD2. V was clipped by 4 bases and J by 6 bases; unmatched bases: 7. The CDR3 consists of 15 residues. Germline V gene lookup returns CDR1 MNHEY and CDR2 SMNVEV (reference sequence). The CDR3 nucleotides are TGTGCCAGCAGTTCCGCTAGCGGGAGTGGGGATACGCAGTATTTT. Amino acid sequence: CASSSASGSGDTQYF.

A few counts support this clone. The genes are TRBV5-5 and TRBJ1-6, with 10 bases matching TRBD1. V gave up 3 bases and J gave up 10 bases; unmatched junction bases: 4. Germline CDR1 is SGHKS and CDR2 is YYEKEE (reference sequence). This CDR3 comprises 14 residues. The CDR3 loop reads CASSSGTGDSPLHF. The CDR3 DNA sequence: TGTGCCAGCAGCTCCGGGACAGGGGACTCACCCCTCCACTTT. The full variable domain, rest sourced from reference TRBV5-5 and TRBJ1-6, is DAGVTQSPTHLIKTRGQQVTLRCSPISGHKSVSWYQQVLGQGPQFIFQYYEKEERGRGNFPDRFSARQFPNYSSELNVNALLLGDSALYLCASSSGTGDSPLHFGNGTRLTVT.

In its sample, this clone was seen once. CDR3: CASSMGVQSYEQYF. As DNA, the CDR3 is TGTGCCAGTAGTATGGGAGTACAGTCCTACGAGCAGTACTTC. This chain joins TRBV19 and TRBJ2-7, with a possible D match to TRBD2 (5 bases). The CDR3 runs to 14 residues. Germline assignment: CDR1 LNHDA and CDR2 SQIVND (reference sequence). V lost 3 bases to trimming and J lost 1 base, with 10 bases between them.

The CDR3 here is CASSPRTALETQYF. As DNA, the CDR3 is TGTGCCAGCAGCCCAAGGACAGCCCTGGAGACCCAGTACTTC. V is TRBV11-2 and J is TRBJ2-5, with D perhaps matching TRBD1 (6 bases). The CDR3 spans 14 residues. Germline CDR1 SGHAT, CDR2 FQNNGV. V lost 5 bases to trimming and J lost 5 bases, with 15 bases between them.

The CDR3 spells CASSLNSDFGGNQPQHF. In DNA, the CDR3 is TGTGCCAGCAGCTTAAATTCAGATTTCGGGGGCAATCAGCCCCAGCATTTT. The chain combines TRBV11-2 with TRBJ1-5; no reliable D call. Trimming pared 2 bases from V and 2 bases from J, leaving 16 bases between. Germline lookup yields CDR1 SGHAT and CDR2 FQNNGV. This CDR3 is 17 amino acids long.